This T cell receptor (beta chain) was found in a study of a mutant IDH1 vaccine in newly diagnosed glioma. Profiled with immunoSEQ multiplex PCR; TCRdb holds only in-frame clones, not every one. The table has about 38,000 clones, about 80% seen once. As for time point: week 5, during vaccination. Vaccine doses each comprised 300 ug of mutant IDH1 20-mer peptide, with topical imiquimod. The CDR3 length is 13 residues. Germline V gives CDR1 SGHKS, CDR2 YYEKEE (reference sequence). V dropped 2 bases and J dropped 1 base, with 7 bases sitting between them. As to this clone: The antigen is unknown.

The clonotype was recovered from a man aged 35 to 55 with glioma. The chain is built from TRBV5-5 and TRBJ2-7, with D possibly TRBD1 on 5 matching bases. Material: PBMCs, obtained from a glioma patient whose treatment included an IDH1 peptide vaccine. The CDR3 DNA reads as TGTGCCAGCAGCTTCGCAGGGTCCTACGAGCAGTACTTC. Translated, it gives CASSFAGSYEQYF. The variable domain in full, with the rest retrieved from reference TRBV5-5 and TRBJ2-7, is DAGVTQSPTHLIKTRGQQVTLRCSPISGHKSVSWYQQVLGQGPQFIFQYYEKEERGRGNFPDRFSARQFPNYSSELNVNALLLGDSALYLCASSFAGSYEQYFGPGTRLTVT.